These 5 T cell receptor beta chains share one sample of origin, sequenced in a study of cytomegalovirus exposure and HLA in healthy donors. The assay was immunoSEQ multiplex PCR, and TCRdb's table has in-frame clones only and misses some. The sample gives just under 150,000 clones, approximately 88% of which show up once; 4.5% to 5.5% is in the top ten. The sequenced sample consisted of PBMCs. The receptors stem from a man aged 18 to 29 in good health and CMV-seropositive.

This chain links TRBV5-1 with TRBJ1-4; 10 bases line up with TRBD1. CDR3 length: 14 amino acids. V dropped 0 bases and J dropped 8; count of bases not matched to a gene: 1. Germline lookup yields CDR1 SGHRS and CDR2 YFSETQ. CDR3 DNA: TGCGCCAGCAGCTTGGGGGACAGGGGCGAAAAACTGTTTTTT. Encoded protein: CASSLGDRGEKLFF.

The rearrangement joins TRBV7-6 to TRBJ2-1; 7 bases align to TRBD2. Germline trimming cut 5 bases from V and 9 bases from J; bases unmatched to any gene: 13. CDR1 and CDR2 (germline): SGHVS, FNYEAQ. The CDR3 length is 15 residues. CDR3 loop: CASSPTSAPRGEQFF. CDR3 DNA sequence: TGTGCCAGCAGCCCTACTAGCGCCCCCCGGGGTGAGCAGTTCTTC.

As DNA, the CDR3 is TGCGCCAGCAGCTTGGAAGGCAGAGGGAATCAGCCCCAGCATTTT. It encodes CASSLEGRGNQPQHF. The J gene is TRBJ1-5, the V gene TRBV5-1; unclear D gene. CDR1 is SGHRS, CDR2 YFSETQ, per germline. The CDR3 contains 15 residues. V lost 0 bases and J 4 bases, leaving 11 bases between the germline ends.

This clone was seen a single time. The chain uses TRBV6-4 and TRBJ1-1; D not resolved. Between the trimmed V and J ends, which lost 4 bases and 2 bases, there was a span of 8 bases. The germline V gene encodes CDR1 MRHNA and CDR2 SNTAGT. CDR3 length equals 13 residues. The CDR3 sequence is CASSAAGNTEAFF. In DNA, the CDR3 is TGTGCCAGCAGTGCGGCAGGAAACACTGAAGCTTTCTTT.

CDR3 amino acids: CASSLEGGPGNTIYF. As DNA, the CDR3 is TGCGCCAGCAGCTTGGAGGGGGGGCCCGGAAACACCATATATTTT. This sequence joins TRBV5-1 and TRBJ1-3; D might be TRBD1 (6 bases). CDR3 size: 15 residues. Germline V gives CDR1 SGHRS, CDR2 YFSETQ. Trimming shortened V by 0 bases and J by 4 bases, and 11 bases separated the two germline ends.